This TCR beta chain came from a study of beta chain features in type 1 diabetes. Study-level points and caveats: For Type 1 diabetes patients, all four CD4+ subsets carried TCRB CDR3s that were moderately but significantly shorter.

The isolated RNA, all of it, was reverse transcribed, so expressed TCRB transcripts were what got sequenced. TCRdb's table, derived via immunoSEQ multiplex PCR, lists solely in-frame clones and lacks some. The sample holds about 660,000 clones, over 11% seen once. The CDR3 contains 15 residues. Germline CDR1 SGHNT, CDR2 YYREEE (reference sequence). Unmatched junction bases numbered 7, after V lost 0 bases and J lost 6 bases. This clone came up once. Its antigen is as yet unknown. The chain couples TRBV5-4 to TRBJ1-2; the match to TRBD1 covers 8 bases. Sequencing was performed on naive CD4+ T cells from blood. The TCR comes from a man younger than 30 with type 1 diabetes. In DNA form, the CDR3 reads TGTGCCAGCAGCTTGGATCCAGGGGGCGGAAATGGCTACACCTTC. This gives the protein CASSLDPGGGNGYTF.